One and the same sample provided the 23 T cell receptor beta chains below, sequenced in a study of blood T cell repertoires in COVID-19. TCRdb's table, derived via immunoSEQ multiplex PCR, lists solely in-frame clones and lacks some. The sample lists about 190,000 clones; approximately 79% were seen once. The specimen was peripheral blood. The source is a woman aged 45-65 years with acute or convalescent COVID-19.

The chain employs TRBV30 and TRBJ2-7; no reliable D call. CDR3 length: 11 amino acids. V was cut by 3 bases and J by 2 bases, with 5 bases left in between. The germline V gene has CDR1 GTSNPN and CDR2 SVGIG (reference sequence). Written as DNA, the CDR3 is TGTGCCTGGAGCCCAGCCTACGAGCAGTACTTC. Translated: CAWSPAYEQYF.

This clone was counted a few times. The genes are TRBV5-1 and TRBJ2-3; 10 bases line up with TRBD2. Trimming took 7 bases from V and 7 from J; bases not matched to a gene: 12. Germline V gene sequence: CDR1 SGHRS, CDR2 YFSETQ. CDR3 length: 15 residues. The CDR3 DNA reads TGCGCCAGCGTCATCGGGGCTAGCGGGAGTAATACGCAGTATTTT. Protein: CASVIGASGSNTQYF.

A few counts support this clone. The chain couples TRBV5-4 to TRBJ2-1, with D possibly being TRBD2 (6 bases). The CDR3 has 12 residues. Germline CDR1 reads SGHNT; CDR2 reads YYREEE (reference sequence). V was trimmed by 3 bases and J by 15 bases, leaving 16 bases between them. As DNA, the CDR3 is TGTGCCAGCAGCTCCGCCCGGGAGACGTGGTTCTTC. Its protein is CASSSARETWFF.

The chain joins TRBV5-6 to TRBJ1-5; 7 bases map to TRBD1. V was clipped by 2 bases and J by 4 bases; unmatched bases: 9. This CDR3 has 16 amino acids. The V gene's germline CDR1 is SGHDT and CDR2 YYEEEE. DNA for the CDR3: TGTGCCAGCAGCTTCAATATGGGACAGTTAAATCAGCCCCAGCATTTT. This gives the protein CASSFNMGQLNQPQHF.

The chain is built from TRBV29-1 and TRBJ2-5; the match to TRBD1 covers 8 bases. V dropped 7 bases and J dropped 5; count of bases not matched to a gene: 9. Germline values: CDR1 SQVTM, CDR2 ANQGSEA. This CDR3 contains 13 residues. CDR3 loop: CSGNRGSQETQYF. CDR3 sequence (DNA): TGCAGCGGGAACAGGGGGTCCCAGGAGACCCAGTACTTC.

The rearrangement links TRBV6-5 to TRBJ2-7; D is undetermined. This CDR3 spans 12 amino acids. Germline lookup yields CDR1 MNHEY and CDR2 SVGAGI. V dropped 11 bases and J dropped 1 base, with 12 bases sitting between them. The CDR3 loop is CAARSTSYEQYF. CDR3 sequence (DNA): TGTGCCGCGAGGAGTACTTCCTACGAGCAGTACTTC.

The chain combines TRBV2 with TRBJ1-3, with 7 bases that match TRBD1. This CDR3 comprises 14 residues. CDR1 and CDR2 (germline): SNHLY, FYNNEI. V lost 8 bases, J lost 0 bases, and 4 bases stayed unmatched. CDR3 residues: CASSGQYSGNTIYF. In DNA form, the CDR3 reads TGTGCCAGCTCGGGACAGTACTCTGGAAACACCATATATTTT.

V gene TRBV9 combines with J gene TRBJ1-1, with D perhaps TRBD1 (5 bases). The CDR3 extends over 17 amino acids. The germline V gene has CDR1 SGDLS and CDR2 YYNGEE. Trimming cost V 0 bases and J 3 bases, with 18 bases left between them. The CDR3 sequence is CASSVATSSREDTEAFF. DNA of the CDR3: TGTGCCAGCAGCGTAGCTACTTCTTCCAGGGAGGACACTGAAGCTTTCTTT.

The chain links TRBV18 to TRBJ1-3, with a possible D match to TRBD1 (6 bases). Germline V CDR1 and CDR2: KGHSH, LQKENI. V shed 2 bases and J shed 2 bases, with 13 bases lying between them. The CDR3 is 16 amino acids. In DNA, the CDR3 is TGTGCCAGCTCACCAATGACAGGACGGACTGGAAACACCATATATTTT. It codes for CASSPMTGRTGNTIYF.

The chain links TRBV4-2 to TRBJ1-6; 7 nucleotides align to TRBD1. V gave up 2 bases and J gave up 11 bases; unmatched junction bases: 6. Germline assignment: CDR1 LGHNA and CDR2 YNFKEQ. The CDR3 loop spans 14 amino acids. Here the CDR3 reads CASSQPGQFPPLHF. CDR3 in DNA: TGTGCCAGCAGCCAACCGGGACAGTTCCCACCCCTCCACTTT.

CDR3 nucleotides: TGTGCCAGCAGCACAAGACAGGGGGCGCGAGGTCAGCCCCAGCATTTT. Translating gives CASSTRQGARGQPQHF. The chain combines TRBV7-2 with TRBJ1-5; 10 nucleotides align to TRBD1. V trimming: 5 bases; J trimming: 6 bases; junction bases outside the gene matches: 10. CDR1 is SGHTA and CDR2 is FQGNSA in the germline V gene. The length of the CDR3 is 16 residues.

There are a few counts of this clone. This chain connects TRBV28 to TRBJ2-3, with 11 bases lining up with TRBD2. Germline CDR1 MDHEN, CDR2 SYDVKM. This CDR3 spans 17 amino acids. V was clipped by 7 bases and J by 0 bases; unmatched bases: 9. The CDR3 protein is CASKELGLAESTDTQYF. The CDR3 coding sequence is TGTGCCAGCAAAGAATTGGGACTAGCGGAAAGCACAGATACGCAGTATTTT.

The chain carries TRBV19 and TRBJ2-6; D unclear. The CDR3 runs to 17 residues. CDR1 and CDR2 (germline): LNHDA, SQIVND (reference sequence). Trimming took 7 bases from V and 0 from J, leaving 16 bases between them. The CDR3: CASNRNSLSSGANVLTF. In nucleotides, the CDR3 is TGTGCCAGTAACCGCAACAGTCTTAGCTCTGGGGCCAACGTCCTGACTTTC.

This chain joins TRBV3-1 (or the pseudogene TRBV3-2) and TRBJ2-7; D is ambiguous. The CDR3 has 13 residues. CDR1 is LGHDT and CDR2 is YNNKEL in the germline V gene (reference sequence). Trimming cost V 2 bases and J 7 bases, with 12 bases left between them. CDR3 DNA: TGTGCCAGCAGCCAATGGGCATCGGAAGAGCAGTACTTC. It yields the protein CASSQWASEEQYF.

At least ten counts were recorded for this clone. J is TRBJ1-5 and V is TRBV10-3; 7 bases map to TRBD1. Germline-derived CDR1 and CDR2 are ENHRY and SYGVKD. The junction had 5 bases not matched to a gene; V was cut back by 5 bases and J by 7 bases. This CDR3 is 13 amino acids long. The DNA for the CDR3 is TGTGCCATCAGTACAGGGGACAAGCAGCCCCAGCATTTT. Its translation: CAISTGDKQPQHF.

The genes are TRBV28 and TRBJ2-1; TRBD2 matches 7 bases. This CDR3 has 14 amino acids. Trimming at V came to 5 bases and at J to 7 bases, leaving 8 bases not matched to a gene. Germline V gene lookup returns CDR1 MDHEN and CDR2 SYDVKM. CDR3 DNA: TGTGCCAGCAGTGGGAGGGCCAATTCAAATGAGCAGTTCTTC. Its translation: CASSGRANSNEQFF.

The chain is built from TRBV7-2 and TRBJ1-2; D may be TRBD1 (5 bases). This CDR3 is built from 14 residues. Trimming removed 0 bases at V and 4 bases at J, with 9 bases between. CDR1 SGHTA and CDR2 FQGNSA come from the germline V gene. CDR3 bases: TGTGCCAGCAGCTTAGCAGGGGAAGGCTATGGCTACACCTTC. Its protein is CASSLAGEGYGYTF. The variable domain in full, with the rest retrieved from reference TRBV7-2 and TRBJ1-2, is GAGVSQSPSNKVTEKGKDVELRCDPISGHTALYWYRQSLGQGLEFLIYFQGNSAPDKSGLPSDRFSAERTGGSVSTLTIQRTQQEDSAVYLCASSLAGEGYGYTFGSGTRLTVV.

This clone was picked up a small number of times. The chain joins TRBV14 to TRBJ1-1; possible D gene TRBD1, 5 bases. V lost 5 bases and J 1 base, leaving 8 bases between the germline ends. The CDR3 spans 13 residues. CDR1 and CDR2 from the germline V gene are SGHDN and FVKESK. The CDR3 is CASSYTGNTEAFF. The CDR3 coding sequence is TGTGCCAGCAGCTATACAGGGAACACTGAAGCTTTCTTT. The entire variable domain, with the rest obtained from reference TRBV14 and TRBJ1-1, is as follows: EAGVTQFPSHSVIEKGQTVTLRCDPISGHDNLYWYRRVMGKEIKFLLHFVKESKQDESGMPNNRFLAERTGGTYSTLKVQPAELEDSGVYFCASSYTGNTEAFFGQGTRLTVV.

The chain joins TRBV21-1 to TRBJ1-1. TRBV21-1 is annotated as a pseudogene. The CDR3 spans 13 residues. The CDR3 here is CASSKGGETEAFF. In nucleotides, the CDR3 is TGTGCCAGCAGCAAAGGGGGGGAGACTGAAGCTTTCTTT.

The V gene is TRBV15, the J gene TRBJ1-1; maybe TRBD1 (6 bases). This CDR3 contains 15 residues. Looked up from germline, CDR1 is LNHNV and CDR2 is YYDKDF (reference sequence). V lost 1 base and J 6 bases, leaving 15 bases between the germline ends. The CDR3 spells CATSRAPGDVSEAFF. The CDR3 nucleotides are TGTGCCACCAGCAGAGCTCCAGGGGATGTCTCTGAAGCTTTCTTT. Looking up the rest from reference TRBV15 and TRBJ1-1 gives the full variable domain: DAMVIQNPRYQVTQFGKPVTLSCSQTLNHNVMYWYQQKSSQAPKLLFHYYDKDFNNEADTPDNFQSRRPNTSFCFLDIRSPGLGDTAMYLCATSRAPGDVSEAFFGQGTRLTVV.

This clone was counted once. V gene TRBV28 combines with J gene TRBJ1-2, with D unresolved. The CDR3 loop spans 14 amino acids. With 1 base removed from V and 8 bases from J, the gap between germline ends came to 14 bases. Germline loops: CDR1 MDHEN, CDR2 SYDVKM. The CDR3 DNA reads as TGTGCCAGCAGTTTATACCGCCCAGGCACAGGCTACACCTTC. It codes for CASSLYRPGTGYTF.

Of note for this clone: Other nucleotide sequences from this sample produce the same CDR3. The chain has TRBV18 and TRBJ1-5, with 10 bases lining up with TRBD1. This CDR3 has 15 residues. Germline loops: CDR1 KGHSH, CDR2 LQKENI. V dropped 2 bases and J dropped 2; count of bases not matched to a gene: 0. The CDR3 loop reads CASSPGTGGNQPQHF. The CDR3 DNA reads TGTGCCAGCTCACCAGGGACAGGGGGCAATCAGCCCCAGCATTTT.

The gene calls are TRBV28 and TRBJ2-3; D may be TRBD2 (5 bases). This CDR3 is built from 13 residues. The V end lost 6 bases, the J end lost 5 bases, and 12 bases lay between the germline ends. From germline, CDR1 is MDHEN and CDR2 SYDVKM. The CDR3 loop reads CASRRAGIDTQYF. CDR3 coding DNA: TGTGCCAGCAGGAGGGCCGGGATAGATACGCAGTATTTT.